Each of the 9 T cell receptor beta chains below was sequenced from the same sample in a study of HIV-infected patients and healthy controls. The repertoire came from unfractionated whole blood and reflected all unsorted peripheral T cells. Reverse transcription used around 500 ng RNA and constant-region primers for alpha and beta. Alpha and beta chain libraries were made separately by chain-specific third strand synthesis with multiplexing indices. TCRdb ran MiXCR on the 5' RACE reads and lists one entry per CDR3 protein. The table has 13,000 or so distinct CDR3 sequences, about 9.8% seen once. Sequences were obtained from blood. The receptors come from an adult in good health.

This clonotype is termed medium-sized. The V call is TRBV20-1, the J call TRBJ1-5; D is ambiguous. The CDR3 is 12 amino acids. The germline V gene encodes CDR1 DFQATT and CDR2 SNEGSKA (reference sequence). Trimming left V 6 bases short and J 4 bases short, with 10 bases between. The CDR3 spells CSATDGNQPQHF. The CDR3 DNA is TGCAGTGCAACGGACGGAAATCAGCCCCAGCATTTT.

This clonotype has only a few counts. This chain uses TRBV3-1 with TRBJ2-1, with TRBD2 identical over 9 bases. Germline CDR1 reads LGHDT; CDR2 reads YNNKEL (reference sequence). The CDR3 is 15 amino acids. With V trimmed by 6 bases and J by 3 bases, 6 bases remained unmatched. The CDR3 here is CASSNIAGVYNEQFF. As DNA, the CDR3 is TGTGCCAGCAGTAACATAGCGGGGGTCTACAATGAGCAGTTCTTC.

This clonotype was picked up many times. The rearrangement uses TRBV10-3 and TRBJ2-5, with D perhaps being TRBD1 or TRBD2 (5 bases each). The CDR3 has 16 amino acids. Germline CDR1 is ENHRY and CDR2 is SYGVKD. V dropped 0 bases and J dropped 0 bases, with 11 bases sitting between them. The CDR3, as DNA: TGTGCCATCAGTGAGTCCGAGGGGACCTACCAAGAGACCCAGTACTTC. This encodes CAISESEGTYQETQYF.

This clonotype is termed medium-sized. The gene calls are TRBV4-2 and TRBJ2-7; 13 bases match TRBD2. Germline loops: CDR1 LGHNA, CDR2 YNFKEQ. V shed 0 bases, J shed 6 bases, and the junction held 8 bases outside the gene matches. This CDR3 contains 17 residues. CDR3 DNA sequence: TGTGCCAGCAGCCAAGATTTCGGGACTAGCGGGAAGGGCGAGCAGTACTTC. Protein product: CASSQDFGTSGKGEQYF.

At least ten counts were recorded for this clonotype. The chain links TRBV5-4 to TRBJ2-5; possible D gene TRBD2, 5 bases. There are 17 residues in the CDR3. The ends were cut back, 4 bases at V and 7 bases at J, with 26 bases in the middle. Germline CDR1 SGHNT, CDR2 YYREEE (reference sequence). CDR3 coding DNA: TGTGCCAGCAGCCCTGGGAGCCCAGGCGGGCAAGTTGCGACCCAGTACTTC. It translates to CASSPGSPGGQVATQYF.

Sample share makes this clonotype medium-sized. The chain has TRBV9 and TRBJ2-1; 8 nucleotides agree with TRBD2. Germline V gene lookup returns CDR1 SGDLS and CDR2 YYNGEE. The CDR3 runs to 16 residues. The V gene end was trimmed by 0 bases and the J gene end by 6 bases; junction bases not matched to a gene: 8. Written as DNA, the CDR3 is TGTGCCAGCAGCGTAGGTCCGGGACTAGTTGCCAATGAGCAGTTCTTC. Residues: CASSVGPGLVANEQFF.

This clonotype appeared many times. The J gene is TRBJ2-7, the V gene TRBV7-8; TRBD1 or TRBD2 may be the D gene (5 bases each). In germline, CDR1 is SGHVS, CDR2 FQNEAQ. This CDR3 region has 14 residues. Trimming removed 3 bases from V and 5 bases from J, with 14 bases in between. The CDR3, as DNA: TGTGCCAGCAGCTTCCGGGACGGAGACCACGAGCAGTACTTC. Its translation is CASSFRDGDHEQYF.

This clonotype was seen many times. The chain uses TRBV2 and TRBJ1-4; weak D call: TRBD1 (6 bases). This CDR3 contains 15 residues. Trimming cost V 8 bases and J 4 bases, with 17 bases left between them. The germline gives CDR1 SNHLY, CDR2 FYNNEI. CDR3 residues: CASVRSPGVNEKLFF. In DNA form, the CDR3 reads TGTGCCAGCGTACGGAGCCCAGGGGTTAATGAAAAACTGTTTTTT.

In its sample, this clonotype is medium-sized. This chain uses TRBV7-2 with TRBJ2-3; D is ambiguous. The CDR3 is 15 residues long. The V and J ends lost 6 bases and 2 bases respectively, with 15 bases between them. Germline-derived CDR1 and CDR2 are SGHTA and FQGNSA. CDR3 DNA sequence: TGTGCCAGCAGTCTTCTCGCGGTTACCACAGATACGCAGTATTTT. This gives the protein CASSLLAVTTDTQYF.